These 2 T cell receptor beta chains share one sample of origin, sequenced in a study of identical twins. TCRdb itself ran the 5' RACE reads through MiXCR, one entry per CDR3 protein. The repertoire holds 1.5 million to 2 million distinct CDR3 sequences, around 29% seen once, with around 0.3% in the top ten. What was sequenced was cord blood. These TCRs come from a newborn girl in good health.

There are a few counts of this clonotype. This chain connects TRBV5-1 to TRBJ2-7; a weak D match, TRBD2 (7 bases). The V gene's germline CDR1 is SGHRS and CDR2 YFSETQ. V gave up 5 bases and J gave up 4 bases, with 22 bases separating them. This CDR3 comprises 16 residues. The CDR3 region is CASSGRTEGGTYEQYF. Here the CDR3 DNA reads TGCGCCAGCAGTGGACGGACAGAGGGGGGGACTTACGAGCAGTACTTC.

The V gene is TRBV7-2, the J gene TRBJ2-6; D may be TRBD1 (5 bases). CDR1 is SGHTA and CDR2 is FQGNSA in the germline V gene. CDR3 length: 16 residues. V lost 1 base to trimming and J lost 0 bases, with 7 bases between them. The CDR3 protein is CASSLVGHSGANVLTF. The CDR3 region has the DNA TGTGCCAGCAGCTTAGTAGGACACTCTGGGGCCAACGTCCTGACTTTC.